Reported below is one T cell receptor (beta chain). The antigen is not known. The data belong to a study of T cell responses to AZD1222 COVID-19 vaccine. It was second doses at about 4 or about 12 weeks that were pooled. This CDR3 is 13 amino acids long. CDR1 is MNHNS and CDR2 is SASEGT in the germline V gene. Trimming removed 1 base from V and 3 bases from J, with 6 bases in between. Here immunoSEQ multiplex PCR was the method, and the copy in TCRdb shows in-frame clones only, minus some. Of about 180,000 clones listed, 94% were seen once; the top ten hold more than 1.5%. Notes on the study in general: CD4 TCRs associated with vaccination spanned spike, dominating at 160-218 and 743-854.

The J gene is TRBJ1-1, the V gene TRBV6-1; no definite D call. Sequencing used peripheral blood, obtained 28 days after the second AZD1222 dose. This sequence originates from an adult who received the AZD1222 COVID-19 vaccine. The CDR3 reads CASSEVAYTEAFF. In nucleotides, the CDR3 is TGTGCCAGCAGTGAAGTGGCGTACACTGAAGCTTTCTTT.